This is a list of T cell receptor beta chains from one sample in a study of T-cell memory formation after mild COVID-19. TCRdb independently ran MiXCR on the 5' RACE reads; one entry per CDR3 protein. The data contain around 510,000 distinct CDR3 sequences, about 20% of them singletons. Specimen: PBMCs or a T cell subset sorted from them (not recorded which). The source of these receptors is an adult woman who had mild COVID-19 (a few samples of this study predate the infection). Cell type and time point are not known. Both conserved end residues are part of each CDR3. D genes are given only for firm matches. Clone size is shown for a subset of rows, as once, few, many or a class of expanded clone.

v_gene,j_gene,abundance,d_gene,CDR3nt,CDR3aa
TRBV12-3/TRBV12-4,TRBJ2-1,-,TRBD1,TGTGCCAGCAGTCATAGCAGACAGGGGCCCAATGAGCAGTTCTTC,CASSHSRQGPNEQFF
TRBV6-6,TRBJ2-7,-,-,TGTGCCAGCAGGACTGATGGCCCCTACGAGCAGTACTTC,CASRTDGPYEQYF
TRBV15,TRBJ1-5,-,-,TGTGCCACCAGCAGAGATGGGGGTAGCAATCAGCCCCAGCATTTT,CATSRDGGSNQPQHF
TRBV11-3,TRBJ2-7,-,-,TGTGCCAGCAGCTTGATCCAAGGCTACGAGCAGTACTTC,CASSLIQGYEQYF
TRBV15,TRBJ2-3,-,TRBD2,TGTGCCACCAGCAGAGATAGTCCTAGCGGGGTAGGACGTATTAGCACAGATACGCAGTATTTT,CATSRDSPSGVGRISTDTQYF
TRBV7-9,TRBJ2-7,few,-,TGTGCCAGCAGCTTAAGCTTACAGTTCTCCTACTACGAGCAGTACTTC,CASSLSLQFSYYEQYF
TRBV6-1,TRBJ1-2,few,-,TGTGCCAGCAGTGATCAAGGGCAGTTCTATGGCTACACCTTC,CASSDQGQFYGYTF
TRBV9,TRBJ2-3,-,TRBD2,TGTGCCAGCAGCGTAGGCAGCGGGGGGATGGCAGATACGCAGTATTTT,CASSVGSGGMADTQYF
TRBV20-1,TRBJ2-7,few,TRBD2,TGCAGTGCAAAGGGACTAGCGGGGGCCGAGGACTTC,CSAKGLAGAEDF
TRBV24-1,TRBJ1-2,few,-,TGTGCCACCAGTGACAGTCTCGGGGGCGGGGATGGCTACACCTTC,CATSDSLGGGDGYTF
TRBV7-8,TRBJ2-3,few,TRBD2,TGTGCCAGCAGCTTACGGCGGGGGGTCACAGATACGCAGTATTTT,CASSLRRGVTDTQYF
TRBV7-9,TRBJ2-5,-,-,TGTGCCAGCAGCCCTACTGGCGCCGGGGCCCAGTACTTC,CASSPTGAGAQYF
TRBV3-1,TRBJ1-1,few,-,TGTGCCAGCAGCCAAGGGTCTGATAACACTGAAGCTTTCTTT,CASSQGSDNTEAFF
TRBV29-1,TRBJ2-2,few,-,TGCAGCGCAGCAAAGAACACCGGGGAGCTGTTTTTT,CSAAKNTGELFF
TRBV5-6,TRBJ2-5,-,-,TGTGCCAGCAGCTTGGTGGGGACTGGGGAGACCCAGTACTTC,CASSLVGTGETQYF
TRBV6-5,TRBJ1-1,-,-,TGTGCCAGCAGACTCTCCATGAACACTGAAGCTTTCTTT,CASRLSMNTEAFF
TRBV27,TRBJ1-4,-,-,TGTGCCAGCAGTTTATCCGGTTGGTGGGGTGAAAAACTGTTTTTT,CASSLSGWWGEKLFF
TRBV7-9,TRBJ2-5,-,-,TGTGCCAGCAGCTGGGGACTCCCCACATACTTC,CASSWGLPTYF
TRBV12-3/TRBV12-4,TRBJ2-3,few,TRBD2,TGTGCCAGCAGCCACGGGGGACTAGCCGAGCAGTATTTT,CASSHGGLAEQYF
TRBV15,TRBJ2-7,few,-,TGTGCCACCAGCGGGGCCCTCCGCTCCGAGCAGTACTTC,CATSGALRSEQYF
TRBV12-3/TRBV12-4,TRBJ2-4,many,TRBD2,TGTGCCAGCAGTCCCGGACTAGCGGGAGGGCCCGTAAACATTCAGTACTTC,CASSPGLAGGPVNIQYF
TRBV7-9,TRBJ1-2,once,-,TGTGCCAGCAGCTTAGCCGTGGCGGGCTACTCCTTC,CASSLAVAGYSF
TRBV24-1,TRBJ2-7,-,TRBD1,TGTGCCACCAGTGATCCGACAGGGTTGGTCGGCGGGCAGTACTTC,CATSDPTGLVGGQYF
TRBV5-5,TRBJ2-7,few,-,TGTGCCAGCAGCCGGAAGGACAGAGGCTACGAGCAGTACTTC,CASSRKDRGYEQYF
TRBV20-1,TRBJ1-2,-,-,TGCAGTGCCGGCGTTATTGGCTACACCTTC,CSAGVIGYTF
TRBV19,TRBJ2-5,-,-,TGTGCCAGTAGCGAACTAGACCAAGAGACCCAGTACTTC,CASSELDQETQYF
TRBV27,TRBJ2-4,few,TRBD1,TGTGCCAGCAGTTTAAGGGGGCTTAGAGACATTCAGTACTTC,CASSLRGLRDIQYF
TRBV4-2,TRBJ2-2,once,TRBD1,TGTGCCAGCAGCCAAGACCTAACAGGGGCCGGGGAGCTGTTTTTT,CASSQDLTGAGELFF
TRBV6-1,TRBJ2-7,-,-,TGTGCCAGCAGTGAAAGGAGAACAAACGAGCAGTACTTC,CASSERRTNEQYF
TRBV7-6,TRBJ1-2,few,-,TGTGCCAGCAGCTCGACTCCGGGACAAACCTATGGCTACACCTTC,CASSSTPGQTYGYTF
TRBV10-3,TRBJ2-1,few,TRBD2,TGTGCCATCAGTGGGCTAGCGGGAAATGAGCAGTTCTTC,CAISGLAGNEQFF
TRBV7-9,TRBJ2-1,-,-,TGTGCCAGCAGCCCCAAAGGGTCGAGGAGCTCCTACAATGAGCAGTTCTTC,CASSPKGSRSSYNEQFF
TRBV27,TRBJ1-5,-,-,TGTGCCAGCAGTTTATATGGGGGTCATCAGCCCCAGCATTTT,CASSLYGGHQPQHF
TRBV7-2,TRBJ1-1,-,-,TGTGCCAGCAGCTTCCGCGGGCAGGGGAACACTGAAGCTTTCTTT,CASSFRGQGNTEAFF
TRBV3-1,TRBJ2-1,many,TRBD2,TGTGCCAGCAGCCAAGATGTACAGGCTAGCGGGAGGAGTGAGCAGTTCTTC,CASSQDVQASGRSEQFF
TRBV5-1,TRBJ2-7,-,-,TGCGCCAGCAGCTTCGGGGTCGGGAACTCCTACGAGCAGTACTTC,CASSFGVGNSYEQYF
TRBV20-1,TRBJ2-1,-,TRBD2,TGCAGTGCGGCACCGGGACTAGCGGGGACTGAGCAGTTCTTC,CSAAPGLAGTEQFF
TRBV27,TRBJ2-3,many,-,TGTGCCAGCAAAGGGGACCTACGCGGGAGCACAGATACGCAGTATTTT,CASKGDLRGSTDTQYF
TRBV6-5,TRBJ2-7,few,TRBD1,TGTGCCAGCAGTTATCTCCAGGGGGCCCACGAGCAGTACTTC,CASSYLQGAHEQYF
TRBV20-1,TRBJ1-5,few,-,TGCAGTGCTAGAGATGAGGTCTATAGCAATCAGCCCCAGCATTTT,CSARDEVYSNQPQHF
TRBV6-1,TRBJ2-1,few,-,TGTGCCAGCAGTGAAGGAGGGAGAGGAACCTTCTACAATGAGCAGTTCTTC,CASSEGGRGTFYNEQFF
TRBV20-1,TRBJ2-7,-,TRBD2,TGCAGTGCTGGGACTAGCGGGAGGCTCTCCTACGAGCAGTACTTC,CSAGTSGRLSYEQYF